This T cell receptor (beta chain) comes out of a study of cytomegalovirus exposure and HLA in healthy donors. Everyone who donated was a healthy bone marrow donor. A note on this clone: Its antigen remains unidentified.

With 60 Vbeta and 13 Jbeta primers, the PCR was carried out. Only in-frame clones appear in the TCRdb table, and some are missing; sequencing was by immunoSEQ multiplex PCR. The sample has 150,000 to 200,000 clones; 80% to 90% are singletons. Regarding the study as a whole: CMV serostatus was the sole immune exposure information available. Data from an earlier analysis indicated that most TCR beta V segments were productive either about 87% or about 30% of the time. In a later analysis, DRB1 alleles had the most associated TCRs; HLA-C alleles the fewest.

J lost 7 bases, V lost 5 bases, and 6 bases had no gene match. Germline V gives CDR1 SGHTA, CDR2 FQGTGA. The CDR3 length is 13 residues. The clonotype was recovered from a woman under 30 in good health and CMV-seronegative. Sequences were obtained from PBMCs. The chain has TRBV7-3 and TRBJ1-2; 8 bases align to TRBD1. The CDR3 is CASSPGQGVGYTF. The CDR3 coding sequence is TGTGCCAGCAGCCCAGGACAGGGCGTTGGCTACACCTTC.